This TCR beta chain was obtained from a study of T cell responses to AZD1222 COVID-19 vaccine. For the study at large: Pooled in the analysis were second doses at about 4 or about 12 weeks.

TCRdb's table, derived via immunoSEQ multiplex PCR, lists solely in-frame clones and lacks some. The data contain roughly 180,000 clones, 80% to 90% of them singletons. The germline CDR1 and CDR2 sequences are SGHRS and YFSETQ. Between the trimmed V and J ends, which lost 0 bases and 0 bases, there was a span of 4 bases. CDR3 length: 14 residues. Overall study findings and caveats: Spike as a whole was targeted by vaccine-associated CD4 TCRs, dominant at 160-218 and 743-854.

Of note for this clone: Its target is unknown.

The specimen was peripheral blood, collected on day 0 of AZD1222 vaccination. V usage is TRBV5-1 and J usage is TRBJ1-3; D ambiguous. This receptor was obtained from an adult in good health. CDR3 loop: CASSLAISGNTIYF. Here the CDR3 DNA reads TGCGCCAGCAGCTTGGCAATCTCTGGAAACACCATATATTTT.